The 2 T cell receptor beta chains presented below share a single source sample, sequenced in a study of spatial heterogeneity in lung cancer. The study, taken as a whole, reports: Counts of expanded intratumoral alpha and beta TCRs tracked tumor mutation counts.

These receptors have no known antigen. TCRdb re-derived calls from the 5' RACE reads in MiXCR, one entry per CDR3 protein. The table includes approximately 2,100 distinct CDR3 sequences, less than 45% detected once. This sample's time point: sample taken at primary tumor resection. Sequencing was performed on lung tumor tissue, taken at surgery. These receptors all stem from a male donor with early-stage non-small cell lung cancer.

This clonotype ranks as medium-sized. CDR3 region: CASSLARPPDTQYF. The CDR3 nucleotides read TGTGCCAGCAGCTTAGCCAGGCCCCCAGATACGCAGTATTTT. The V and J genes are TRBV11-2 and TRBJ2-3; D is undetermined. The germline V gene encodes CDR1 SGHAT and CDR2 FQNNGV. V was trimmed by 1 base and J by 4 bases, leaving 9 bases between them. This CDR3 has 14 amino acids.

This clonotype was counted ten times or more. This chain connects TRBV6-2 or TRBV6-3 to TRBJ2-5, with 8 bases identical to TRBD2. Germline V gene lookup returns CDR1 MNHEY and CDR2 SVGEGT. The CDR3 is made up of 12 amino acids. Unmatched junction bases numbered 7, after V lost 5 bases and J lost 11 bases. CDR3 in amino acids: CASSPLGLAQYF. For the CDR3, the DNA is TGTGCCAGCAGTCCCCTAGGACTAGCTCAGTACTTC.